This entry is about one T cell receptor (beta chain). Antigen specificity is unknown. Graves' hyperthyroidism qualified as stable when ophthalmopathy did not progress within 18 months. PBMCs were collected from a roughly 10 ml volume of fresh peripheral blood. The record originates from a study of T cells in Graves' hyperthyroidism and ophthalmopathy. V lost 0 bases and J lost 6, with 9 bases in between. The CDR3 has 13 amino acids. CDR1 and CDR2 from the germline V gene are SGDLS and YYNGEE. Amplification targeted TCR beta CDR3 regions from RNA transcripts. With the HTBI primer set, the TCR CDR3 went through a first round of RT-PCR. MiXCR was run by TCRdb on the multiplex PCR reads, yielding one entry per CDR3 protein. In the table there are some 700,000 distinct CDR3 sequences, roughly 17% of which are singletons. General study points: Ophthalmopathy cases were set apart from stable hyperthyroidism by a 13 V-J model.

Sequencing input: blood. The source of this sequence is a middle-aged man with Graves' hyperthyroidism. The chain employs TRBV9 and TRBJ1-1; no reliable D call. CDR3 in DNA: TGTGCCAGCAGCGTAGTGTTTACCGCTGAAGCTTTCTTT. Protein: CASSVVFTAEAFF.